This T cell receptor (beta chain) appears in the sequencing data of a study of T cell responses to AZD1222 COVID-19 vaccine. Worth noting for this clone: The antigen remains unidentified.

The protocol was immunoSEQ multiplex PCR, while the TCRdb copy is restricted to in-frame clones and leaves out a portion. This sample has 90,000 to 130,000 clones, with less than 95% found just once. The V gene lost 6 bases and the J gene lost 1 base, with 9 bases spanning the gap. The CDR3 runs 13 residues. The germline V gene encodes CDR1 SNHLY and CDR2 FYNNEI. Whole-study results and caveats: No repertoire was sampled before or during the peak T cell response, only after it.

The clonotype was recovered from an adult who received the AZD1222 COVID-19 vaccine. The source was peripheral blood, collected 28 days after the second AZD1222 dose. The chain links TRBV2 to TRBJ1-1; D is perhaps TRBD1 (5 bases). The CDR3 protein is CASRVDRNTEAFF. The CDR3 DNA sequence: TGTGCCAGCAGAGTTGACAGGAACACTGAAGCTTTCTTT.